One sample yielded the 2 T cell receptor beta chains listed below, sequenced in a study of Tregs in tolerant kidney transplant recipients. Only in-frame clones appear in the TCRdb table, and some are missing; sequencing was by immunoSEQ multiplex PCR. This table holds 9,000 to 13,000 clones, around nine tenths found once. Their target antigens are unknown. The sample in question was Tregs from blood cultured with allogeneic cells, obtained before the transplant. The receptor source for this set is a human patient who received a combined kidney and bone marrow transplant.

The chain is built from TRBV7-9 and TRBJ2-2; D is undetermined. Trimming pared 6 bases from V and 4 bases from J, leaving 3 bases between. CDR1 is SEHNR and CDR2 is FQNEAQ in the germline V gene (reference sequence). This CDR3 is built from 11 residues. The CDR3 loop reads CASSATGELFF. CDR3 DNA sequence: TGTGCCAGCAGTGCCACCGGGGAGCTGTTTTTT.

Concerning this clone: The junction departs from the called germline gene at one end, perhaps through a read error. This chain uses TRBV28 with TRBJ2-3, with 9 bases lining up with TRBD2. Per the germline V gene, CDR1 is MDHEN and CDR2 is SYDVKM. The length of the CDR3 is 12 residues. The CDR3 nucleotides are TGTGCCAGCAGTCTTAGCGGGGGCCCGGTCTGGTTT. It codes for CASSLSGGPVWF. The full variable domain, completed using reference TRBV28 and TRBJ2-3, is DVKVTQSSRYLVKRTGEKVFLECVQDMDHENMFWYRQDPGLGLRLIYFSYDVKMKEKGDIPEGYSVSREKKERFSLILESASTNQTSMYLCASSLSGGPVWFGPGTRLTVL.